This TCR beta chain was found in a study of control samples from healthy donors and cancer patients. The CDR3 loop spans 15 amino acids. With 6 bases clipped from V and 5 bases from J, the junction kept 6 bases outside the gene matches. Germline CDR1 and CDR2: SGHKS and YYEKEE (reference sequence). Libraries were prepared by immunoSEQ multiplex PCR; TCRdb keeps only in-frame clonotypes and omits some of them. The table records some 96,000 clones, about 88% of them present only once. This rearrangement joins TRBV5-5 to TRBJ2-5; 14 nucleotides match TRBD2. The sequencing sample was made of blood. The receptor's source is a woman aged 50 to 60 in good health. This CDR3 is CASNPGLAGVETQYF. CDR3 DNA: TGTGCCAGCAATCCGGGACTAGCGGGAGTTGAGACCCAGTACTTC.